This TCR beta chain is drawn from a study of PD-1 blockade in classical Hodgkin lymphoma (dated by TCRdb to about 2020). As for the study more broadly: Nivolumab dosing was 3 mg/kg intravenously every 2 weeks, continuing until either disease progression or unacceptable toxicity. The study used TCR beta sequencing and CyTOF to define a peripheral blood immune signature of response to PD-1 blockade in classical Hodgkin lymphoma. The paper as a whole reports these results and caveats: Diversity was lower in patients who began nivolumab less than 1 year after ASCT, so these patients were left out of later analyses to avoid confounding by immune reconstitution. CD4+ but not CD8+ TCR diversity rose significantly by C4D1 (p=0.0027 vs p=0.16), most apparent in complete responders (p=0.02). Baseline TCR diversity was reported to be lower in newly diagnosed patients than in healthy donors and to be lower still in relapsed/refractory patients. The study covered only a single clinical trial cohort, and the causes of the repertoire differences, possibly disease activity or prior therapy, were still not defined. Trial patients with a complete response had baseline diversity similar to that of newly diagnosed patients, while partial responders and progressors had significantly lower diversity.

On this clone: What this receptor recognizes is not known. One base away there is no much larger clone; base qualities are not given.

In the germline V gene (reference sequence), CDR1 corresponds to SGHNT and CDR2 to YYREEE. Measured from the cysteine to the phenylalanine, the CDR3 is 12 residues long. Of the read, only the CDR3 DNA is kept; its 36 bases are in frame from base 1. The trim is 1 base for V and 8 bases for J, with a gap of 7 bases between the germline ends. The meaning of the sample's time point label: cycle 4 day 1 (C4D1), after more than five weeks of nivolumab. Every trial patient had relapsed after autologous stem cell transplantation, and cohorts A, B and C differed in prior brentuximab vedotin exposure. The trial cohort comprised about 60 patients with relapsed/refractory classical Hodgkin lymphoma whose best overall responses were complete response, partial response or progressive disease. In the multi-cohort phase II CheckMate 205 trial, trial patients received single-agent nivolumab. An independent review committee assessed best overall response by applying the 2007 International Working Group response criteria. Trial PBMCs were collected immediately before nivolumab initiation (C1D1) and during therapy at cycle 2 day 1 and cycle 4 day 1. Peripheral blood was collected in 8 mL Vacutainer Cell Preparation Tubes, from which PBMCs were isolated by centrifugation and then cryopreserved.

Genomic DNA was isolated using the Qiagen DNeasy kit from unsorted PBMCs as well as from negatively selected CD4+ and CD8+ fractions. TCR beta CDR3 regions were amplified by immunoSEQ multiplex PCR using primers annealing to V and J segments. A synthetic immune receptor repertoire was used to minimize amplification bias, and any residual bias was removed computationally once sequencing was done. The authors' pipeline ran thus. Custom Python scripts were used to quantify repertoire diversity as the Shannon entropy index. The unsorted, CD4+ and CD8+ repertoires were each analyzed separately, with the exception of combined analyses, where CD4+ and CD8+ sequences were merged in silico. Clonal expansion was defined as a frequency increase of at least 2-fold after treatment compared with C1D1, and clones undetected at baseline were assigned a pseudocount of 0.5. Clones with 0 or 1 copy at C1D1 were defined as singleton clones, while clones with 2 or more copies were defined as non-singleton clones. Clones expanded in unsorted samples were annotated as CD4+, CD8+ or unknown by matching protein sequences in sorted samples from the same patient. Wilcoxon tests on paired samples were used to test diversity changes from C1D1 to C4D1. Here the immuneACCESS table is served through TCRdb, limited to in-frame sequences with V and J called. Missing clones are a known gap in these copies; in checked studies unresolved V genes cover under half, and the rest lacks a known reason. V and J calls and clone size follow that table, whereas D and trimming were derived from the DNA. For this sample the table gives some 30,000 clones, of which about 81% were detected only once. The ten largest account for about a sixth of the sample.

The chain joins TRBV5-4 to TRBJ2-1, with TRBD2 as a weak D call on 6 bases. The sequenced sample was peripheral blood mononuclear cells (PBMCs), obtained before the fourth cycle of nivolumab. This TCR derives from a human donor with classical Hodgkin lymphoma. The CDR3 reads CASSLWGDEQFF. The DNA sequence reads TGTGCCAGCAGCTTGTGGGGGGATGAGCAGTTCTTC.